The rows below give T cell receptor beta chains drawn from one sample of a study of OX40 agonist ivuxolimab in advanced cancers. Sequencing was performed with immunoSEQ multiplex PCR; in TCRdb, only in-frame clones are kept and a portion is missing. The sample has about 62,000 clones, roughly 85% seen once. The sequencing here drew on CD4+ or CD8+ T cells sorted from blood, taken in a trial of the OX40 agonist ivuxolimab. The origin of the receptors is an adult with an advanced solid tumor such as melanoma, head and neck, liver or kidney cancer. The CDR3 runs from the conserved cysteine through the conserved F or W.

CDR3aa	v_gene	j_gene	len
CSGQGRNTGELFF	TRBV29-1	TRBJ2-2	13
CASSRTGLASYNEQFF	TRBV19	TRBJ2-1	16
CASSYGGGAGEETQYF	TRBV6-5	TRBJ2-5	16
CASSPRRLPYEQYF	TRBV18	TRBJ2-7	14
CASSPPRGVAPDTQYF	TRBV23-1	TRBJ2-3	16
CASSSVAGGINEQFF	TRBV27	TRBJ2-1	15
CASSELVGLAGRYEQYF	TRBV25-1	TRBJ2-7	17
CASSQGRQGDTEAFF	TRBV4-1	TRBJ1-1	15
CASSYSGQGAYEQYF	TRBV6-5	TRBJ2-7	15
CATRDSTLREQYF	TRBV28	TRBJ2-7	13